This TCR beta chain was sequenced in a study of T-cell reconstitution after alpha-beta-depleted transplantation in children. Preparing the TCRbeta library involved the use of unique molecular identifiers. TCRdb ran MiXCR on the PCR reads and lists one entry per CDR3 protein. The top ten hold more than 2.5% of the sample, which has roughly 170,000 distinct CDR3 sequences, less than 8% seen once. At least ten counts were recorded for this clonotype. Germline CDR1 and CDR2: KGHDR and SFDVKD. Germline trimming cut 5 bases from V and 8 bases from J; bases unmatched to any gene: 14. CDR3 size: 17 residues. This rearrangement joins TRBV24-1 to TRBJ2-1; 10 nucleotides match TRBD1. The sequence was obtained from a human donor who donated a stem cell graft to a child with Wiskott-Aldrich syndrome. Material: PBMCs from the stem cell graft donor, obtained from the stem cell graft. The CDR3, as DNA: TGTGCCACCAGTGGCCCTCGGACAGGGGGTTGGGTGGATGAGCAGTTCTTC. Its translation is CATSGPRTGGWVDEQFF.